The entry below describes one TCR beta chain. Its antigen is as yet unknown. Using immunoSEQ multiplex PCR, the repertoire was profiled, and TCRdb retains in-frame clones only, with some absent. This table has about 160,000 clones, roughly 84% appearing once. The data originate from a study of cytomegalovirus exposure and HLA in healthy donors. Whole-study context: Per a later analysis, the 550 to 850 first-cohort and some 110 validation repertoires shared one platform. General observations from the study: Cytomegalovirus status was reportedly diagnosed by the classifier with high specificity and sensitivity. According to a subsequent analysis, TCR clusters identified in the first cohort showed a tendency to co-occur across the approximately 110 validation repertoires.

It was the approximately 130-subject validation cohort, separate from the roughly 700-subject first cohort, to which the donors belonged. This CDR3 has 14 residues. Sequenced: PBMCs. The chain couples TRBV21-1 to TRBJ2-5; the D call of TRBD1 is as the table states it, not checked on the DNA. TRBV21-1 is a pseudogene segment. The sequence was obtained from a man aged 25 to 40 in good health and CMV-seropositive. The CDR3 region has the DNA TGTGCCAGCAGCATGGGGACAGGGGAAGAGACCCAGTACTTC. Translation: CASSMGTGEETQYF.